Listed below are T cell receptor beta chains from one sample, sequenced in a study of blood T cell repertoires in COVID-19. TCRdb keeps only in-frame clones here, not all; method: immunoSEQ multiplex PCR. The sample holds about 180,000 clones, about 84% seen once. Source material: peripheral blood. All receptors come from a human donor in a cohort sampled during active COVID-19. CDR3s include the opening cysteine and the closing phenylalanine or tryptophan. A D gene is named only where the DNA matches it firmly. Expanded clones are given a class, and other clones once, few, many or no size at all.

clone size: once
V gene: TRBV11-2
D gene: TRBD2
J gene: TRBJ2-5
CDR3 protein: CASTSGLAAMYQETQYF
CDR3 DNA: TGTGCCAGCACCTCGGGACTAGCGGCGATGTACCAAGAGACCCAGTACTTC

clone size: -
V gene: TRBV3-1/TRBV3-2
D gene: -
J gene: TRBJ1-1
CDR3 protein: CASSQAATGEAFF
CDR3 DNA: TGTGCCAGCAGCCAAGCGGCGACAGGCGAAGCTTTCTTT

clone size: -
V gene: TRBV11-1
D gene: -
J gene: TRBJ2-6
CDR3 protein: CASSPESAPGANVLTF
CDR3 DNA: TGTGCCAGCAGCCCCGAAAGCGCCCCTGGGGCCAACGTCCTGACTTTC

clone size: once
V gene: TRBV7-2
D gene: TRBD1
J gene: TRBJ1-1
CDR3 protein: CASSPNRGLITEAFF
CDR3 DNA: TGTGCCAGCAGCCCCAACAGGGGGCTTATCACTGAAGCTTTCTTT

clone size: -
V gene: TRBV3-1/TRBV3-2
D gene: -
J gene: TRBJ1-2
CDR3 protein: CASSHGELANGYTF
CDR3 DNA: TGTGCCAGCAGCCATGGGGAGTTGGCTAACGGCTACACCTTC

clone size: -
V gene: TRBV2
D gene: -
J gene: TRBJ1-2
CDR3 protein: CASSEPTGAYGYTF
CDR3 DNA: TGTGCCAGCAGTGAACCGACAGGTGCATATGGCTACACCTTC

clone size: -
V gene: TRBV27
D gene: -
J gene: TRBJ2-1
CDR3 protein: CASSLFGTTYNEQFF
CDR3 DNA: TGTGCCAGCAGTTTATTTGGTACTACCTACAATGAGCAGTTCTTC

clone size: -
V gene: TRBV11-2
D gene: TRBD2
J gene: TRBJ2-7
CDR3 protein: CASSLDPGGAYEQYF
CDR3 DNA: TGTGCCAGCAGCTTAGATCCGGGGGGGGCTTACGAGCAGTACTTC

clone size: -
V gene: TRBV27
D gene: -
J gene: TRBJ2-2
CDR3 protein: CASQQGPGELFF
CDR3 DNA: TGTGCCAGTCAACAGGGCCCGGGGGAGCTGTTTTTT

clone size: -
V gene: TRBV7-9
D gene: -
J gene: TRBJ2-2
CDR3 protein: CASSLQGITGELFF
CDR3 DNA: TGTGCCAGCAGCTTACAGGGAATCACCGGGGAGCTGTTTTTT

clone size: -
V gene: TRBV2
D gene: -
J gene: TRBJ1-1
CDR3 protein: CASSERGGLNTEAFF
CDR3 DNA: TGTGCCAGCAGTGAGAGGGGGGGTTTGAACACTGAAGCTTTCTTT

clone size: -
V gene: TRBV7-8
D gene: -
J gene: TRBJ2-7
CDR3 protein: CASTPEAGIGVIQQYF
CDR3 DNA: TGTGCCAGCACCCCTGAGGCCGGCATAGGGGTTATACAGCAGTACTTC

clone size: -
V gene: TRBV5-6
D gene: -
J gene: TRBJ2-1
CDR3 protein: CASSLTTSLDSYNEQFF
CDR3 DNA: TGTGCCAGCAGCTTGACTACGAGCCTAGACTCCTACAATGAGCAGTTCTTC

clone size: -
V gene: TRBV3-1/TRBV3-2
D gene: -
J gene: TRBJ1-6
CDR3 protein: CASSQARSENSPLHF
CDR3 DNA: TGTGCCAGCAGCCAAGCCCGTAGTGAAAATTCACCCCTCCACTTT

clone size: -
V gene: TRBV27
D gene: -
J gene: TRBJ1-1
CDR3 protein: CASSLTNWVRGGSAFNEAFF
CDR3 DNA: TGTGCCAGCAGTTTAACAAATTGGGTTCGGGGGGGATCCGCCTTTAATGAAGCTTTCTTT

clone size: few
V gene: TRBV19
D gene: -
J gene: TRBJ2-2
CDR3 protein: CASSSRTVQRELFF
CDR3 DNA: TGTGCCAGTAGTTCTCGGACTGTTCAGAGGGAGCTGTTTTTT

clone size: -
V gene: TRBV6-1
D gene: TRBD1
J gene: TRBJ1-1
CDR3 protein: CASSEWTGSTEAFF
CDR3 DNA: TGTGCCAGCAGTGAATGGACAGGTTCCACTGAAGCTTTCTTT

clone size: -
V gene: TRBV24-1
D gene: -
J gene: TRBJ1-2
CDR3 protein: CATSDGGTTGGSYGYTF
CDR3 DNA: TGTGCCACCAGTGATGGGGGGACTACCGGGGGCTCCTATGGCTACACCTTC

clone size: -
V gene: TRBV12-5
D gene: -
J gene: TRBJ1-4
CDR3 protein: CASGLGFGGDKLFF
CDR3 DNA: TGTGCTAGTGGTTTGGGTTTTGGGGGGGACAAACTGTTTTTT

clone size: -
V gene: TRBV19
D gene: TRBD2
J gene: TRBJ2-7
CDR3 protein: CASSGTSLNEQYF
CDR3 DNA: TGTGCCAGTAGTGGGACTAGCTTAAACGAGCAGTACTTC

clone size: -
V gene: TRBV11-2
D gene: -
J gene: TRBJ2-2
CDR3 protein: CASSLVAGGPGELFF
CDR3 DNA: TGTGCCAGCAGCTTAGTGGCAGGAGGTCCCGGGGAGCTGTTTTTT

clone size: -
V gene: TRBV25-1
D gene: TRBD1
J gene: TRBJ1-6
CDR3 protein: CASSPGQSWSPLHF
CDR3 DNA: TGTGCCAGCAGTCCGGGACAGAGTTGGTCACCCCTCCACTTT

clone size: -
V gene: TRBV19
D gene: -
J gene: TRBJ2-5
CDR3 protein: CASSIGGETQYF
CDR3 DNA: TGTGCCAGTAGTATAGGAGGGGAGACCCAGTACTTC